Sequencing of this T cell receptor (beta chain) was carried out in a study of shared T cell receptors in the human thymus. Here immunoSEQ multiplex PCR was the method, and the copy in TCRdb shows in-frame clones only, minus some. Of hundreds of thousands of clones in the sample, 75% to 80% were seen once. CDR3 length: 16 amino acids. Trimming cost V 7 bases and J 3 bases; bases outside gene matches: 5. Germline V lookup: CDR1 SNHLY, CDR2 FYNNEI. This same sample was also taken into another study, of human thymus T cells.

The chain joins TRBV2 to TRBJ2-3; 15 nucleotides align to TRBD2. This sequence originates from a boy under two years old with a congenital heart defect. The sample was thymocytes. DNA for the CDR3: TGTGCCAGCAACTGGACTAGCGGGGGGGGAACAGATACGCAGTATTTT. This gives the protein CASNWTSGGGTDTQYF.